The entry below gives a single T cell receptor beta chain sequence along with its context. Its cognate antigen is unknown. An approximately 10-day culture period preceded the isolation of CD4+ T cells. Some clones are missing from TCRdb's copy, which holds only in-frame ones; the method was immunoSEQ multiplex PCR. The top ten clones hold over 4.5% of a sample with over 45,000 clones, more than 65% of them seen once. Germline V CDR1 and CDR2: SGHTA, FQGTGA. The CDR3 consists of 13 residues. Trimming cost V 1 base and J 4 bases, with 8 bases left between them. This sample is part of a study of vaccination effects on CD4 cells after COVID-19.

Material: CD4+ T cells from PBMCs cultured without peptide, obtained before COVID-19 vaccination. The sequence was obtained from a human donor who received a COVID-19 vaccine. The chain recombines TRBV7-3 with TRBJ2-7; D uncertain. DNA of the CDR3: TGTGCCAGCAGCTTAAACGCCGGGTACGAGCAGTACTTC. It yields the protein CASSLNAGYEQYF. The complete variable domain, with remaining parts taken from reference TRBV7-3 and TRBJ2-7, reads GAGVSQTPSNKVTEKGKYVELRCDPISGHTALYWYRQSLGQGPEFLIYFQGTGAADDSGLPNDRFFAVRPEGSVSTLKIQRTERGDSAVYLCASSLNAGYEQYFGPGTRLTVT.